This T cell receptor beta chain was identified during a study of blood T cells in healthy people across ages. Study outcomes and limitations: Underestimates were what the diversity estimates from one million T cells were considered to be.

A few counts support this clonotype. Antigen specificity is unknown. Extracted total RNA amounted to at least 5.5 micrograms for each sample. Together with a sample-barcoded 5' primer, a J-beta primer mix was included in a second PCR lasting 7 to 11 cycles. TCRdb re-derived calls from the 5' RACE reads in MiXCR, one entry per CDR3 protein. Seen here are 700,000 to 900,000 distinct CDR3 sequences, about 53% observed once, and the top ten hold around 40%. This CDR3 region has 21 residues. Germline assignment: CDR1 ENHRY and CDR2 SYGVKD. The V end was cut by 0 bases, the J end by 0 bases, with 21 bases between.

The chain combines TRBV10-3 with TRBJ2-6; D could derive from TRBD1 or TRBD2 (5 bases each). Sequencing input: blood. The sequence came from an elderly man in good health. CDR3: CAISESDQLEGRSSGANVLTF. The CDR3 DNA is TGTGCCATCAGTGAGTCCGACCAACTTGAGGGGCGCAGCTCTGGGGCCAACGTCCTGACTTTC.